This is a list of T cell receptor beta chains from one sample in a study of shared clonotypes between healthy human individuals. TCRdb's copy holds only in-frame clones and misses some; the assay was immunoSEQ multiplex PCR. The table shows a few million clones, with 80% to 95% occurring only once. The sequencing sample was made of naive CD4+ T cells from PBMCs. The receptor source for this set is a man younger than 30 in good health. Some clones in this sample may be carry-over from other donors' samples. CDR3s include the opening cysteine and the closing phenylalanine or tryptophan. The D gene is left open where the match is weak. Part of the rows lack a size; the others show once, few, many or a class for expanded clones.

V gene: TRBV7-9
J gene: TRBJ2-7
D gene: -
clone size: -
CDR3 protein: CASSLVAAPGYF
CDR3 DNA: TGTGCCAGCAGCTTAGTTGCAGCCCCCGGGTACTTC

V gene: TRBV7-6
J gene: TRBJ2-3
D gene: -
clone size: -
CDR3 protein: CASSYYGRDVDRDTQYF
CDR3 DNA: TGTGCCAGCAGCTATTACGGCCGGGACGTCGATCGGGATACGCAGTATTTT

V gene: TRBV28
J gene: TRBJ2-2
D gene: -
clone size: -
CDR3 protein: CASSSTLDGVELFF
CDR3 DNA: TGTGCCAGCAGTTCAACGCTAGACGGGGTGGAGCTGTTTTTT

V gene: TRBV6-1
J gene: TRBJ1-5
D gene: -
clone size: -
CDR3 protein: CASTSGGGGNQPQHF
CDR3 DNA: TGTGCCAGCACCTCCGGTGGGGGAGGCAATCAGCCCCAGCATTTT

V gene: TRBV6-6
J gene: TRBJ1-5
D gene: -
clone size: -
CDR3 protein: CASSYAGTLSNQPQHF
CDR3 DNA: TGTGCCAGCAGTTACGCCGGGACTTTGAGCAATCAGCCCCAGCATTTT

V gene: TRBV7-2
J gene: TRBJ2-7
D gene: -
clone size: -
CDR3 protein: CASTLGWLPSYEQYF
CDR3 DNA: TGTGCCAGCACCCTAGGGTGGTTGCCGTCCTACGAGCAGTACTTC

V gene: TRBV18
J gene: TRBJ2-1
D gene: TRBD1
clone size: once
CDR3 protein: CASSPILRDRDYNEQFF
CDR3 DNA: TGTGCCAGCTCACCCATATTAAGGGACAGGGACTACAATGAGCAGTTCTTC

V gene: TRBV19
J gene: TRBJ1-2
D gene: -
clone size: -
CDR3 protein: CASRRTGLYGYTF
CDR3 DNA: TGTGCCAGTAGGCGGACGGGATTATATGGCTACACCTTC

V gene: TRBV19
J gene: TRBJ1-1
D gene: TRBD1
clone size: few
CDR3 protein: CASSTRQGGTEAFF
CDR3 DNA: TGTGCCAGTAGTACCAGACAGGGAGGGACTGAAGCTTTCTTT

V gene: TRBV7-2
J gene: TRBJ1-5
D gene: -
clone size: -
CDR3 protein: CASSLGPRNSNQPQHF
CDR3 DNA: TGTGCCAGCAGCTTAGGTCCTAGGAATAGCAATCAGCCCCAGCATTTT

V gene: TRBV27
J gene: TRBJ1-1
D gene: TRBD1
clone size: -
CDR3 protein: CASSSGTGKRTEAFF
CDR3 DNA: TGTGCCAGCAGTTCCGGGACAGGGAAGAGGACTGAAGCTTTCTTT

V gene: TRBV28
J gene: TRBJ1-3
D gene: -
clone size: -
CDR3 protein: CASSLVSGNTIYF
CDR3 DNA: TGTGCCAGCAGTTTGGTCTCTGGAAACACCATATATTTT

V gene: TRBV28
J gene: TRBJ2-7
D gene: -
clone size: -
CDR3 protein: CASSNQQGQYYEQYF
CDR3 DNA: TGTGCCAGCAGTAACCAACAGGGTCAATACTACGAGCAGTACTTC

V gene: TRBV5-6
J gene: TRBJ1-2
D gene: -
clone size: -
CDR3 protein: CASSFGQEGPYGYTF
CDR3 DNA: TGTGCCAGCAGCTTCGGTCAGGAAGGGCCTTATGGCTACACCTTC

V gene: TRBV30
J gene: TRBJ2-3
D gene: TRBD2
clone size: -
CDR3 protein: CAWGLAGVADTQYF
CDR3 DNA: TGTGCCTGGGGACTAGCGGGAGTGGCAGATACGCAGTATTTT

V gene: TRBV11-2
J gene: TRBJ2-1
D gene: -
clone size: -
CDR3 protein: CASGGGLGVYNEQFF
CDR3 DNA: TGTGCCAGCGGAGGTGGGCTAGGGGTTTACAATGAGCAGTTCTTC

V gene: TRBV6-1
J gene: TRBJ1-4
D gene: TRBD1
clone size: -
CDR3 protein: CASSEGDRGAEKLFF
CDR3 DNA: TGTGCCAGCAGTGAAGGGGACAGGGGCGCTGAAAAACTGTTTTTT

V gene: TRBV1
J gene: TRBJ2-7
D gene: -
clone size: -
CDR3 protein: CTSSQGGTTKTYEQYF
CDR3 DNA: TGCACCAGCAGCCAAGGCGGGACAACTAAAACCTACGAGCAGTACTTC

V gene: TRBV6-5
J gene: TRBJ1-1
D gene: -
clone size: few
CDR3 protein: CASSWRENTEAFF
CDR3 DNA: TGTGCCAGCAGTTGGCGGGAGAACACTGAAGCTTTCTTT

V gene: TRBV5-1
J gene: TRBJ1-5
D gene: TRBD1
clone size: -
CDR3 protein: CASSLAPDRVNQPQHF
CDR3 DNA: TGCGCCAGCAGCTTGGCCCCGGACAGGGTTAATCAGCCCCAGCATTTT

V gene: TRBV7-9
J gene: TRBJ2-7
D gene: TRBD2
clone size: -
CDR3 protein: CASSLRSGNEQYF
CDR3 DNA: TGTGCCAGCAGCCTACGAAGCGGGAACGAGCAGTACTTC

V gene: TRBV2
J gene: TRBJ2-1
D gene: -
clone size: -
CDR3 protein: CATREYYNEQFF
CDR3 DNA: TGTGCCACAAGGGAGTACTACAATGAGCAGTTCTTC

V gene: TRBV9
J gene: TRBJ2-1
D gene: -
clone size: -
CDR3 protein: CASSGRPASNEQFF
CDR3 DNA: TGTGCCAGCAGCGGCCGGCCCGCCAGCAATGAGCAGTTCTTC

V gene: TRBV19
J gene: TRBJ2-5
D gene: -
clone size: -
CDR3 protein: CASSIGIERQFTETQYF
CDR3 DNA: TGTGCCAGTAGTATAGGTATAGAGAGACAATTCACGGAGACCCAGTACTTC

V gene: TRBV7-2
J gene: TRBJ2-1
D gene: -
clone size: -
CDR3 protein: CASSLGQNPYNEQFF
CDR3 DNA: TGTGCCAGCAGCTTAGGACAAAACCCATACAATGAGCAGTTCTTC

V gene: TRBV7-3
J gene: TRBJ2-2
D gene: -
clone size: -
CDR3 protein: CASSLLDTGELFF
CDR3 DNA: TGTGCCAGCAGCTTATTGGACACCGGGGAGCTGTTTTTT

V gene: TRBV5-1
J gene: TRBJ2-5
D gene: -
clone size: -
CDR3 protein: CASSLFVFTRAETQYF
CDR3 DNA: TGCGCCAGCAGCTTGTTTGTCTTTACTAGGGCAGAGACCCAGTACTTC

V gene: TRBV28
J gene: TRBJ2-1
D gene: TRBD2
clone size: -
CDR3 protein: CASRPSGLHYNEQFF
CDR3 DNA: TGTGCCAGCAGACCTAGCGGACTTCACTACAATGAGCAGTTCTTC

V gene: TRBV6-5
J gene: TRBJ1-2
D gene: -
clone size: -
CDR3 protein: CASSPDRLANYGYTF
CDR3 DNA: TGTGCCAGCAGTCCCGACAGGTTAGCTAACTATGGCTACACCTTC

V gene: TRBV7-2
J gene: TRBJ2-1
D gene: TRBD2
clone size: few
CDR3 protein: CASSLEGLAGRYEQFF
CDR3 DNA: TGTGCCAGCAGCTTAGAGGGACTAGCGGGACGGTATGAGCAGTTCTTC

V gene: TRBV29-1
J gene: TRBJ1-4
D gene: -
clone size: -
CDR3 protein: CTFTGPSATNEKLFF
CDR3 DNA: TGCACCTTTACCGGACCGTCGGCAACTAATGAAAAACTGTTTTTT

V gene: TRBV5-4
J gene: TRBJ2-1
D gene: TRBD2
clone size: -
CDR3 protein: CASSIGLAEAYNEQFF
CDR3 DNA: TGTGCCAGCAGCATAGGACTAGCGGAAGCCTACAATGAGCAGTTCTTC

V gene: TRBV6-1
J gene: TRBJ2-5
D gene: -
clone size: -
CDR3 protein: CASSGQETQYF
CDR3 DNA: TGTGCCAGCAGCGGGCAAGAGACCCAGTACTTC